Below are 24 T cell receptor beta chains sequenced from a single sample in a study of blood T cell repertoires in COVID-19. The method was immunoSEQ multiplex PCR; TCRdb's version includes in-frame clones alone and lacks a portion of them. The sample shows about 150,000 clones, 84% of them seen only once. The sample was PBMCs or T cells enriched from blood (not recorded which). All receptors come from a woman aged 50 to 60 who had recovered from COVID-19.

This chain connects TRBV5-5 to TRBJ2-1, with 11 bases aligning to TRBD1. The germline CDR1 and CDR2 sequences are SGHKS and YYEKEE (reference sequence). The CDR3 contains 14 residues. V dropped 3 bases and J dropped 6; count of bases not matched to a gene: 2. CDR3 protein: CASSSGQGVNEQFF. The CDR3 DNA follows: TGTGCCAGCAGCTCGGGACAGGGGGTCAATGAGCAGTTCTTC.

This clone was counted a few times. The chain couples TRBV5-1 to TRBJ1-2, with D uncertain. CDR1 is SGHRS, CDR2 YFSETQ, per germline. V shed 3 bases and J shed 4 bases, with 13 bases lying between them. The CDR3 loop spans 14 amino acids. The DNA for the CDR3 is TGCGCCAGCAGCTGGGCCCTAATGGCCTATGGCTACACCTTC. Protein sequence: CASSWALMAYGYTF.

This chain links TRBV28 with TRBJ1-5; D may be TRBD1 (5 bases). The CDR3 has 16 residues. Trimming took 6 bases from V and 2 from J, leaving 17 bases between them. The germline gives CDR1 MDHEN, CDR2 SYDVKM. CDR3 protein: CASRGGGGRGNQPQHF. CDR3 in DNA: TGTGCCAGCAGGGGAGGTGGGGGGAGAGGCAATCAGCCCCAGCATTTT.

V is TRBV2 and J is TRBJ2-7, with D tentatively TRBD1 (5 bases). This CDR3 is 15 amino acids long. Trimming left V 6 bases short and J 2 bases short, with 17 bases between. Germline V gene sequence: CDR1 SNHLY, CDR2 FYNNEI. CDR3 bases: TGTGCCAGCAGGCCGACCTGGGGCAGAGCCTACGAGCAGTACTTC. Translation: CASRPTWGRAYEQYF.

The chain is built from TRBV7-2 and TRBJ1-5; 8 positions match TRBD1. The V gene's germline CDR1 is SGHTA and CDR2 FQGNSA. J was trimmed by 10 bases and V by 5 bases; bases with no gene match: 10. This CDR3 contains 14 residues. Here the CDR3 reads CASSPLPGQDPQHF. As DNA, the CDR3 is TGTGCCAGCAGCCCACTCCCGGGACAGGACCCCCAGCATTTT.

This clone was counted once. J is TRBJ1-1 and V is TRBV12-3 or TRBV12-4; D is unresolved. The length of the CDR3 is 13 residues. V was cut by 7 bases and J by 4 bases, with 13 bases left in between. The CDR3 DNA reads TGTGCCAGCACCCGAACGTCAGGCACTGAAGCTTTCTTT. This sequence encodes CASTRTSGTEAFF.

This clone was seen a handful of times. The V gene is TRBV12-3 or TRBV12-4, the J gene TRBJ1-4; D unresolved. Trimming pared 4 bases from V and 8 bases from J, leaving 11 bases between. CDR3 length: 13 residues. The CDR3 DNA is TGTGCCAGCAGTTCGGAGGGCGGGGAAAAACTGTTTTTT. As protein: CASSSEGGEKLFF.

Notes on this clone: The junction departs from the called germline gene at one end, perhaps through a read error. The genes are TRBV5-4 and TRBJ2-3, with D possibly matching TRBD1 (6 bases). Germline V CDR1 and CDR2: SGHNT, YYREEE (reference sequence). This CDR3 is 16 amino acids long. CDR3 DNA: TGTGCCAGCAGGTTGGAGGACAGTACCAGCGGAGGTACGCAGTATTTT. Its protein product is CASRLEDSTSGGTQYF.

There are a few counts of this clone. This rearrangement joins TRBV5-4 to TRBJ1-1; D ambiguous. V lost 4 bases and J lost 5, with 15 bases in between. Germline V gene lookup returns CDR1 SGHNT and CDR2 YYREEE (reference sequence). The CDR3 has 14 amino acids. CDR3 in amino acids: CASSLERRKTEAFF. The CDR3 DNA follows: TGTGCCAGCAGCCTCGAGAGGAGGAAGACTGAAGCTTTCTTT.

The V gene is TRBV4-3, the J gene TRBJ1-1, with TRBD1 identical over 10 bases. Losses at the gene ends were 2 bases for V and 2 bases for J; bases not matched to a gene: 11. Germline V gene lookup returns CDR1 LGHNA and CDR2 YSLEER. The CDR3 has 18 amino acids. The CDR3 loop is CASSQQPGTGAHNTEAFF. CDR3 nucleotide sequence: TGCGCCAGCAGCCAACAACCCGGGACAGGGGCTCATAACACTGAAGCTTTCTTT.

This clone was detected only once. The V call is TRBV3-1 (or the pseudogene TRBV3-2), the J call TRBJ2-1; TRBD2 matches at 9 bases. With V trimmed by 9 bases and J by 3 bases, 6 bases remained unmatched. The CDR3 sequence is 14 residues long. CDR1 LGHDT and CDR2 YNNKEL come from the germline V gene (reference sequence). The CDR3 loop reads CASQRGDSYNEQFF. CDR3 sequence (DNA): TGTGCCAGTCAGCGGGGGGACAGCTACAATGAGCAGTTCTTC.

The gene calls are TRBV5-1 and TRBJ2-7; 10 nucleotides line up with TRBD1. The germline gives CDR1 SGHRS, CDR2 YFSETQ. V shed 4 bases and J 4 bases; nucleotides not matched to a gene: 8. The CDR3 totals 15 residues. The CDR3 spells CASSQSPGQGYEQYF. The DNA of the CDR3 is TGCGCCAGCAGCCAGAGTCCGGGACAGGGGTACGAGCAGTACTTC.

The J gene is TRBJ2-5, the V gene TRBV7-6; tentatively, D is TRBD2 (7 bases). This CDR3 contains 15 residues. Trimming left V 2 bases short and J 4 bases short, with 14 bases between. CDR1 and CDR2 (germline): SGHVS, FNYEAQ. In nucleotides, the CDR3 is TGTGCCAGCAGCTTATATCAGGGGAGGGCAGAGACCCAGTACTTC. It encodes CASSLYQGRAETQYF.

This clone was detected once. The rearrangement joins TRBV7-2 to TRBJ2-2, with 8 nucleotides matching TRBD2. Germline loops: CDR1 SGHTA, CDR2 FQGNSA. The junction had 10 bases not matched to a gene; V was cut back by 2 bases and J by 5 bases. The CDR3 length is 17 residues. The CDR3 DNA reads as TGTGCCAGCAGCTTATATCAGGGACTAGTGAGGACCGGGGAGCTGTTTTTT. It encodes CASSLYQGLVRTGELFF.

This clone was counted ten times or more. The chain uses TRBV5-1 and TRBJ1-2; the D is unclear. CDR3 length: 15 amino acids. From germline, CDR1 is SGHRS and CDR2 YFSETQ. Trimming removed 4 bases at V and 0 bases at J, with 13 bases between. The CDR3 sequence is CASSHTAKSNYGYTF. The CDR3 bases are TGCGCCAGCAGCCATACAGCAAAATCTAACTATGGCTACACCTTC.

This chain links TRBV5-5 with TRBJ2-7; D is unclear. The germline gives CDR1 SGHKS, CDR2 YYEKEE (reference sequence). V lost 3 bases, J lost 2 bases, and 9 bases lay in between. The CDR3 has 13 amino acids. CDR3 loop: CASSSVLTYEQYF. CDR3 bases: TGTGCCAGCAGCTCGGTCTTGACCTACGAGCAGTACTTC. Based on the CDR3 plus reference TRBV5-5 and TRBJ2-7, the full variable domain is DAGVTQSPTHLIKTRGQQVTLRCSPISGHKSVSWYQQVLGQGPQFIFQYYEKEERGRGNFPDRFSARQFPNYSSELNVNALLLGDSALYLCASSSVLTYEQYFGPGTRLTVT.

J is TRBJ1-5 and V is TRBV28; D is unclear. The CDR3 runs to 13 residues. Trimming shortened V by 7 bases and J by 9 bases, and 16 bases separated the two germline ends. Germline V gene data show CDR1 as MDHEN and CDR2 as SYDVKM. The CDR3 sequence is CASNADLQRPQHF. CDR3 in DNA: TGTGCCAGCAATGCGGATCTTCAACGGCCCCAGCATTTT.

This clone turned up a few times. This rearrangement joins TRBV6-2 or TRBV6-3 to TRBJ2-5; TRBD2 matches at 9 bases. Germline V gene data show CDR1 as MNHEY and CDR2 as SVGEGT. CDR3 length: 14 amino acids. The J segment lost 5 bases and the V segment lost 3 bases, leaving 4 bases of the junction unmatched. CDR3 in amino acids: CASSYGTSSETQYF. The CDR3 nucleotides are TGTGCCAGCAGTTATGGGACTAGCTCCGAGACCCAGTACTTC.

The chain employs TRBV9 and TRBJ2-1; 12 positions match TRBD2. This CDR3 has 15 amino acids. The V and J ends lost 3 bases and 10 bases, in that order; junction bases with no gene match: 8. Germline CDR1 is SGDLS and CDR2 is YYNGEE. The CDR3 sequence is CASSGSSGRAFEQFF. In DNA, the CDR3 is TGTGCCAGCAGCGGATCTAGCGGGAGGGCCTTCGAGCAGTTCTTC.

The rearrangement links TRBV29-1 to TRBJ1-1; D call uncertain. V lost 6 bases and J 3 bases, leaving 11 bases between the germline ends. The CDR3 runs 12 residues. From germline, CDR1 is SQVTM and CDR2 ANQGSEA. The CDR3 sequence: CSVPVGDTEAFF. CDR3 bases: TGCAGCGTCCCCGTGGGAGACACTGAAGCTTTCTTT.

V is TRBV18 and J is TRBJ2-5, with no clear D. The CDR3 consists of 14 residues. Germline CDR1 and CDR2: KGHSH and LQKENI. V lost 3 bases and J 0 bases, leaving 8 bases between the germline ends. CDR3 in DNA: TGTGCCAGCTCACCCTTAGCCGACCAAGAGACCCAGTACTTC. This codes for CASSPLADQETQYF.

The rearrangement joins TRBV14 to TRBJ2-3; 13 bases map to TRBD2. CDR3 size: 17 residues. CDR1 SGHDN and CDR2 FVKESK come from the germline V gene. The trim removed 5 bases at V and 2 bases at J, leaving 7 bases unmatched. CDR3 sequence reads: CASSFRLAGGSTDTQYF. In DNA form, the CDR3 reads TGTGCCAGCAGCTTCCGACTAGCGGGAGGATCCACAGATACGCAGTATTTT.

The chain links TRBV5-5 to TRBJ1-2; weak D call: TRBD1 (6 bases). This CDR3 contains 15 residues. Looked up from germline, CDR1 is SGHKS and CDR2 is YYEKEE (reference sequence). V was pared by 0 bases and J by 7 bases, with 16 bases between. The CDR3 loop reads CASSLAEQGSAGYTF. For the CDR3, the DNA is TGTGCCAGCAGCTTGGCCGAACAGGGTAGTGCTGGCTACACCTTC.

Comments on this clone: The conserved final phenylalanine or tryptophan is absent from the CDR3, which likely points to a read error. It is unclear where the CDR3 begins or ends on the DNA, so no DNA is shown, and the CDR3 is as TCRdb lists it. V and J are TRBV7-9 and TRBJ1-4; the table assigns TRBD1, which was not confirmed against the DNA. The CDR3 is made up of 13 amino acids, end residues included. Germline V gene data show CDR1 as SEHNR and CDR2 as FQNEAQ (reference sequence). The CDR3 spells CASSLTVWLRVGR.